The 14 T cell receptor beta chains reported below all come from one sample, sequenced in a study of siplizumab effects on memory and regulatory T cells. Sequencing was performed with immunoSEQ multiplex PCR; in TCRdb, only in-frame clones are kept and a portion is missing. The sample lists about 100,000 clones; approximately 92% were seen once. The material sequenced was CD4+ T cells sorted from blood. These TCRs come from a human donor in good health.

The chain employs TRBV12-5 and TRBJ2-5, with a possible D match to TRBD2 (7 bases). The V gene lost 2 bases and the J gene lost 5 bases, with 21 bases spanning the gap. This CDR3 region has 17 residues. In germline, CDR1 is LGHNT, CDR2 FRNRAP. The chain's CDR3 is CASGLFAGAQKSETQYF. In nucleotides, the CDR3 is TGTGCTAGTGGTTTGTTTGCGGGGGCCCAAAAGTCGGAGACCCAGTACTTC.

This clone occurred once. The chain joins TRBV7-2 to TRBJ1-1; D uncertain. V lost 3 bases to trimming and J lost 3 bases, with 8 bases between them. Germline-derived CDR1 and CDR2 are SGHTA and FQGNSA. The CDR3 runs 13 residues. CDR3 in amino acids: CASSFKGDTEAFF. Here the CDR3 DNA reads TGTGCCAGCAGCTTCAAGGGAGACACTGAAGCTTTCTTT.

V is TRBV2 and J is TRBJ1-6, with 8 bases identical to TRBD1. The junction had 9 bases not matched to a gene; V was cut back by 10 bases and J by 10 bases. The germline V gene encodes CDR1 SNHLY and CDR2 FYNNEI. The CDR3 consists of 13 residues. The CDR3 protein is CATRQGHVSPLHF. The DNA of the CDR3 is TGTGCCACCAGACAGGGGCACGTGTCACCCCTCCACTTT.

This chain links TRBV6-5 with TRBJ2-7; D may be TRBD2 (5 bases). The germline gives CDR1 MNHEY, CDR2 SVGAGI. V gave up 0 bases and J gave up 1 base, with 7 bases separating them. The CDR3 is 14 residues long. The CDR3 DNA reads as TGTGCCAGCAGTTACTCTTGGGAGTCCTACGAGCAGTACTTC. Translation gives CASSYSWESYEQYF.

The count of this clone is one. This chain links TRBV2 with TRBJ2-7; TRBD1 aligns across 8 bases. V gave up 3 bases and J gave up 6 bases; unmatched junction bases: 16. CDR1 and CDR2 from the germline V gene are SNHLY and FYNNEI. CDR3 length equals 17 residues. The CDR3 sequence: CASSEIRVTGGKGEQYF. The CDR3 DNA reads TGTGCCAGCAGTGAGATTAGGGTCACAGGGGGTAAGGGCGAGCAGTACTTC.

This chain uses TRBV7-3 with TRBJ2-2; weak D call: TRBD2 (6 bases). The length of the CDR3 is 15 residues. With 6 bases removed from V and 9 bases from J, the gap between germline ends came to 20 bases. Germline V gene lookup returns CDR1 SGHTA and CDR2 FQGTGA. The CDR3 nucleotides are TGTGCCAGCAGGGTTGGGACTTCGTCTACCCGGGAGCTGTTTTTT. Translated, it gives CASRVGTSSTRELFF.

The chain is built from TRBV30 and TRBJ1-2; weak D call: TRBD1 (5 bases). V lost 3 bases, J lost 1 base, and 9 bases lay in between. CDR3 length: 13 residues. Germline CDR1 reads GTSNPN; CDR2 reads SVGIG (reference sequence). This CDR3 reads CAWSGGGNYGYTF. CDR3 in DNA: TGTGCCTGGAGCGGCGGGGGTAACTATGGCTACACCTTC.

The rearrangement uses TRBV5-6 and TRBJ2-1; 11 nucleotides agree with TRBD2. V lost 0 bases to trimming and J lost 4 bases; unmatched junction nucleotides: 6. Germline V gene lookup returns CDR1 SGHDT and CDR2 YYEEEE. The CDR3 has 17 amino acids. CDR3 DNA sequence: TGTGCCAGCAGCTTGGGGCTAGCGGGGGGATCTTACAATGAGCAGTTCTTC. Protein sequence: CASSLGLAGGSYNEQFF.

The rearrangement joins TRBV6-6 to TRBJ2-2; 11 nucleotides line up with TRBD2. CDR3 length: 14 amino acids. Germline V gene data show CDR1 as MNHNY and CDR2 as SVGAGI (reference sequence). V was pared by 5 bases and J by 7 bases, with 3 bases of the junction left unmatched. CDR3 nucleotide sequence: TGTGCCAGCAGTGTGACTAGCGGGGTCGGGGAGCTGTTTTTT. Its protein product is CASSVTSGVGELFF.

This chain's CDR3 is CASSPGGGVLETQYF. As DNA, the CDR3 is TGTGCCAGTAGTCCCGGCGGGGGGGTTTTGGAGACCCAGTACTTC. V usage is TRBV19 and J usage is TRBJ2-5; 9 bases line up with TRBD2. Germline assignment: CDR1 LNHDA and CDR2 SQIVND (reference sequence). The CDR3 contains 15 residues. Trimming removed 5 bases from V and 5 bases from J; junction bases left unmatched: 9. The variable domain in full, completed from reference TRBV19 and TRBJ2-5, reads DGGITQSPKYLFRKEGQNVTLSCEQNLNHDAMYWYRQDPGQGLRLIYYSQIVNDFQKGDIAEGYSVSREKKESFPLTVTSAQKNPTAFYLCASSPGGGVLETQYFGPGTRLLVL.

CDR3 sequence: CASSQAPLGDNEQFF. Here the CDR3 DNA reads TGCGCCAGCAGCCAAGCCCCATTAGGGGACAATGAGCAGTTCTTC. The chain couples TRBV4-1 to TRBJ2-1, with D tentatively TRBD1 (5 bases). The V gene lost 1 base and the J gene lost 5 bases, with 12 bases spanning the gap. From germline, CDR1 is MGHRA and CDR2 YSYEKL. This CDR3 has 15 residues.

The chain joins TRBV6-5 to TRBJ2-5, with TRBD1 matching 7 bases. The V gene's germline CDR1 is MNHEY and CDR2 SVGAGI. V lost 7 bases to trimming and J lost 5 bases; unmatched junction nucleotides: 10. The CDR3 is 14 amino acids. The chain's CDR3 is CASTGLVGGETQYF. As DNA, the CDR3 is TGTGCCAGCACCGGACTCGTAGGGGGCGAGACCCAGTACTTC.

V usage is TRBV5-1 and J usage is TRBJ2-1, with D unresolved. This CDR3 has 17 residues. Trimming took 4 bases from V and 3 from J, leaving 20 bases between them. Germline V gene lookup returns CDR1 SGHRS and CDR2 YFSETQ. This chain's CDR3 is CASSLYSVSLDYNEQFF. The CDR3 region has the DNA TGCGCCAGCAGCCTTTACTCGGTTAGCCTGGACTACAATGAGCAGTTCTTC.

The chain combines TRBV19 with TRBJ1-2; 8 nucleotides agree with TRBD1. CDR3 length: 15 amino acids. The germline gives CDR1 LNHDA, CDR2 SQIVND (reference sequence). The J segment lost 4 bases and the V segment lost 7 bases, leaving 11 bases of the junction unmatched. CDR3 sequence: CASTLGAGGLYGYTF. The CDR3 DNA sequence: TGTGCCAGTACCCTGGGGGCAGGGGGCCTCTATGGCTACACCTTC.